This TCR beta chain was found in a study of Ad26.COV2.S vaccination and SARS-CoV-2 variants. This CDR3 is 13 amino acids long. Trimming took off 0 bases at V and 4 bases at J, with 7 bases between the two ends. The germline V gene has CDR1 SGHVS and CDR2 FNYEAQ. Data came from immunoSEQ multiplex PCR; TCRdb stores just in-frame clones and leaves some out. The top ten clones hold 2.1% of a sample with some 340,000 clones, approximately 86% of them seen once. Treatment reported: about 20 received Ad26.COV2.S at low or high dose, single or two shots; five or six received placebo; per-sample allocation not given. Sampling took place 63 days after the first vaccine or placebo injection.

This receptor was obtained from a person between 18 and 65 years old who received the Ad26.COV2.S COVID-19 vaccine or a placebo. Material: peripheral blood, obtained in a trial of Ad26.COV2.S vaccine versus placebo. This rearrangement joins TRBV7-6 to TRBJ2-7, with no clear D. The CDR3: CASSLAQTYEQYF. The CDR3 bases are TGTGCCAGCAGCTTAGCGCAAACTTACGAGCAGTACTTC.